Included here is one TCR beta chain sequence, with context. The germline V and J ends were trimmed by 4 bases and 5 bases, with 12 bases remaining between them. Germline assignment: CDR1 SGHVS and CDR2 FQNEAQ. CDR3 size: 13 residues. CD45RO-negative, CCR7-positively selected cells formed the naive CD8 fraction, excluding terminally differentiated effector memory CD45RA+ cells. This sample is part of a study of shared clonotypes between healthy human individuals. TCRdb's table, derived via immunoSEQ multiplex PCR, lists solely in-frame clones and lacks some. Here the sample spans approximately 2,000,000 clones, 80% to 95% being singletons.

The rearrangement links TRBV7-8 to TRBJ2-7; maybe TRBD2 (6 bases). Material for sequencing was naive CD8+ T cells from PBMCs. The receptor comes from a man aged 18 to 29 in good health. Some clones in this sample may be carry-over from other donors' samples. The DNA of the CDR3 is TGTGCCAGCAGCTCGGGACTCTTAGACGAGCAGTACTTC. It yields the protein CASSSGLLDEQYF.